One and the same sample provided the 22 T cell receptor beta chains below, sequenced in a study of T cell repertoires in cytomegalovirus infection (dated by TCRdb to about 2019). Sequencing took place on an Illumina HiSeq 1500. In-frame beta chains were kept once TCRdb had trimmed the public reads at Q25 with fastp and called clones with MiXCR. Each CDR3 protein gets just one entry, which takes the most common genes and DNA from the rows behind it. The sample table holds about 680,000 distinct CDR3 sequences, of which 20% to 25% were seen once. The ten largest clones take up 8% of the sample. Sequencing input: CD8+ T cells from PBMCs. The receptors were sampled from a human donor in good health (CMV status not recorded). Some clones in this sample may be carry-over from other donors' samples.

This rearrangement joins TRBV29-1 to TRBJ2-5, with D perhaps assigned TRBD1 or TRBD2 (5 bases each). This CDR3 has 16 amino acids. Germline CDR1 is SQVTM and CDR2 is ANQGSEA. Between the trimmed V and J ends, which lost 0 bases and 2 bases, there was a span of 16 bases. In nucleotides, the CDR3 is TGCAGCGTTGAAGATCCAAGAGGGGAAACACAAGAGACCCAGTACTTC. It codes for CSVEDPRGETQETQYF.

This sequence joins TRBV20-1 and TRBJ2-4; no clear D gene. Germline V lookup: CDR1 DFQATT, CDR2 SNEGSKA (reference sequence). Between the trimmed V and J ends, which lost 2 bases and 2 bases, there was a span of 7 bases. The CDR3 extends over 13 amino acids. The CDR3, as DNA: TGCAGTGCTAGAAGTACTACCAAAAACATTCAGTACTTC. Encoded protein: CSARSTTKNIQYF.

This rearrangement joins TRBV28 to TRBJ2-1, with 8 bases matching TRBD1. Per germline, CDR1 MDHEN and CDR2 SYDVKM. The V gene end was trimmed by 5 bases and the J gene end by 5 bases; junction bases not matched to a gene: 17. The CDR3 length is 18 residues. This CDR3 reads CASSPQGGWRRQDNEQFF. CDR3 in DNA: TGTGCCAGCAGTCCACAGGGGGGATGGCGACGTCAGGACAATGAGCAGTTCTTC.

The chain is built from TRBV28 and TRBJ2-7; 10 bases map to TRBD2. V was clipped by 7 bases and J by 0 bases; unmatched bases: 15. This CDR3 is built from 18 residues. Germline CDR1 and CDR2: MDHEN and SYDVKM. CDR3 region: CASTPIPGLAPSSYEQYV. As DNA, the CDR3 is TGTGCCAGCACCCCCATTCCGGGACTAGCGCCTAGCTCCTACGAGCAGTACGTC.

This clonotype was counted a few times. The CDR3 sequence: CASSLWTGIYEQYF. CDR3 DNA sequence: TGTGCCAGCAGCTTGTGGACAGGGATCTACGAGCAGTACTTC. The chain couples TRBV13 to TRBJ2-7, with TRBD1 matching over 8 bases. Germline lookup yields CDR1 PRHDT and CDR2 FYEKMQ (reference sequence). Losses at the gene ends were 3 bases for V and 3 bases for J; bases not matched to a gene: 4. The CDR3 extends over 14 amino acids.

This clonotype was detected only a few times. The chain has TRBV5-1 and TRBJ1-1, with unresolved D. Trimming pared 0 bases from V and 0 bases from J, leaving 9 bases between. The V gene's germline CDR1 is SGHRS and CDR2 YFSETQ. The CDR3 spans 15 residues. The CDR3 region has the DNA TGCGCCAGCAGCTTGGTTAGGCCGATGAACACTGAAGCTTTCTTT. Its translation is CASSLVRPMNTEAFF.

V is TRBV10-3 and J is TRBJ2-1; D not resolved. Trimming took off 3 bases at V and 8 bases at J, with 8 bases between the two ends. The CDR3 has 12 amino acids. The V gene's germline CDR1 is ENHRY and CDR2 SYGVKD. The CDR3 DNA is TGTGCCATCAGTGATCTGGTCGATGAGCAGTTCTTC. Protein: CAISDLVDEQFF.

In its sample, this clonotype was seen many times. V is TRBV2 and J is TRBJ2-5, with D perhaps assigned TRBD1 or TRBD2 (5 bases each). V dropped 5 bases and J dropped 4 bases, with 17 bases sitting between them. Germline loops: CDR1 SNHLY, CDR2 FYNNEI. The CDR3 covers 15 residues. The CDR3 sequence: CASSSGRDYGETQYF. CDR3 sequence (DNA): TGTGCCAGCAGTAGCGGCAGGGATTACGGAGAGACCCAGTACTTC.

The chain couples TRBV10-2 to TRBJ2-7, with D uncertain. The CDR3 loop spans 15 amino acids. CDR1 is WSHSY, CDR2 SAAADI, per germline. Trimming removed 0 bases at V and 3 bases at J, with 12 bases between. CDR3 DNA: TGCGCCAGCAGTGAGTCAGTGTACGGTGACTACGAGCAGTACGTC. Its translation: CASSESVYGDYEQYV.

This clonotype showed up just once. The genes are TRBV5-1 and TRBJ2-1, with TRBD1 identical over 12 bases. Trimming took 1 base from V and 7 from J; bases not matched to a gene: 3. The CDR3 is 15 amino acids. Germline CDR1 SGHRS, CDR2 YFSETQ. As DNA, the CDR3 is TGCGCCAGCAGCTTGTCGGGACAGGGGGCGAATGAGCAGTTCTTC. Its translation is CASSLSGQGANEQFF.

The table lists this clonotype with many counts. V is TRBV6-2 or TRBV6-3 and J is TRBJ2-5; TRBD2 matches at 9 bases. The CDR3 loop spans 15 amino acids. With V trimmed by 7 bases and J by 2 bases, 8 bases remained unmatched. Germline lookup yields CDR1 MNHEY and CDR2 SVGEGT. CDR3 sequence (DNA): TGTGCCAGCACTGAGCTAGCGGGGTGGCAAGAGACCCAGTACTTC. It codes for CASTELAGWQETQYF.

The chain links TRBV7-2 to TRBJ1-1; a possible D gene is TRBD1 (5 bases). The CDR3 extends over 14 amino acids. Germline-derived CDR1 and CDR2 are SGHTA and FQGNSA. V was clipped by 3 bases and J by 2 bases, with 10 bases between them. The CDR3 sequence: CASSLQGINTEAFF. In nucleotides, the CDR3 is TGTGCCAGCAGCTTGCAGGGAATTAACACTGAAGCTTTCTTT.

The sample holds a few counts of this clonotype. The V gene is TRBV5-5, the J gene TRBJ2-2; the match to TRBD2 covers 7 bases. The CDR3 totals 15 residues. V shed 4 bases and J 0 bases; nucleotides not matched to a gene: 3. CDR1 and CDR2 from the germline V gene are SGHKS and YYEKEE (reference sequence). CDR3 sequence (DNA): TGTGCCAGCAGCCCCAGCGGGGCGAACACCGGGGAGCTGTTTTTT. The encoded protein is CASSPSGANTGELFF.

The chain employs TRBV19 and TRBJ1-4; no clear D gene. Germline assignment: CDR1 LNHDA and CDR2 SQIVND (reference sequence). Trimming removed 6 bases at V and 4 bases at J, with 9 bases between. There are 13 residues in the CDR3. Here the CDR3 reads CASRADDNEKLFF. DNA for the CDR3: TGTGCCAGTAGGGCTGACGATAATGAAAAACTGTTTTTT.

This sequence joins TRBV7-9 and TRBJ2-1; 10 bases map to TRBD2. The germline CDR1 and CDR2 sequences are SEHNR and FQNEAQ (reference sequence). V dropped 3 bases and J dropped 4; count of bases not matched to a gene: 9. The CDR3 has 17 amino acids. The CDR3 reads CASSLFLGAGGYNEQFF. The CDR3 nucleotides are TGTGCCAGCAGCTTGTTCTTGGGAGCGGGGGGGTACAATGAGCAGTTCTTC.

This clonotype has only a few counts. The rearrangement uses TRBV6-6 and TRBJ1-1; 9 positions agree with TRBD1. This CDR3 is 15 amino acids long. The germline V gene has CDR1 MNHNY and CDR2 SVGAGI (reference sequence). Trimming at V came to 5 bases and at J to 1 base, leaving 5 bases not matched to a gene. Here the CDR3 reads CASSGQGWPNTEAFF. The CDR3 region has the DNA TGTGCCAGCAGTGGACAGGGGTGGCCGAACACTGAAGCTTTCTTT.

V usage is TRBV7-2 and J usage is TRBJ2-3; D is perhaps TRBD2 (5 bases). Between the trimmed V and J ends, which lost 5 bases and 3 bases, there was a span of 15 bases. This CDR3 has 15 amino acids. The germline gives CDR1 SGHTA, CDR2 FQGNSA. The CDR3 sequence is CASSLWRSMTDTQYF. CDR3 sequence (DNA): TGTGCCAGCAGCCTCTGGAGGAGTATGACAGATACGCAGTATTTT.

The chain joins TRBV2 to TRBJ2-7; perhaps TRBD1 as D (5 bases). The CDR3 runs to 17 residues. Germline V gives CDR1 SNHLY, CDR2 FYNNEI. V was shortened by 1 base and J by 1 base, with 17 bases between the two germline ends. DNA for the CDR3: TGTGCCAGCAGTGAAGGAAGATATAGGGGAAATTCCTACGAGCAGTACTTC. It is translated as CASSEGRYRGNSYEQYF. The full variable domain, with the rest looked up from reference TRBV2 and TRBJ2-7, is EPEVTQTPSHQVTQMGQEVILRCVPISNHLYFYWYRQILGQKVEFLVSFYNNEISEKSEIFDDQFSVERPDGSNFTLKIRSTKLEDSAMYFCASSEGRYRGNSYEQYFGPGTRLTVT.

This chain links TRBV9 with TRBJ2-4; no reliable D call. Per germline, CDR1 SGDLS and CDR2 YYNGEE. V shed 3 bases and J shed 9 bases, with 16 bases lying between them. The CDR3 length is 14 residues. The CDR3, as DNA: TGTGCCAGCAGCGGATCCGGCCCCCGAAGCATTCAGTACTTC. Residues: CASSGSGPRSIQYF.

The chain uses TRBV7-4 and TRBJ2-7; 8 bases are shared with TRBD1. Germline V gene sequence: CDR1 SGHVT, CDR2 SQSDAQ. This CDR3 spans 13 amino acids. V was clipped by 5 bases and J by 6 bases; unmatched bases: 6. This CDR3 reads CASSPGQGTEQYF. The DNA of the CDR3 is TGTGCCAGCAGCCCAGGACAGGGAACCGAGCAGTACTTC.

This clonotype has a handful of counts. The chain has TRBV9 and TRBJ2-1; D is uncertain. CDR1 and CDR2 (germline): SGDLS, YYNGEE. Trimming cost V 4 bases and J 6 bases, with 17 bases left between them. The CDR3 loop spans 15 amino acids. This CDR3 is CASSLTTRPGNEQFF. The CDR3 coding sequence is TGTGCCAGCAGCCTCACTACCCGCCCCGGCAATGAGCAGTTCTTC.

The chain carries TRBV19 and TRBJ2-1; D call uncertain. The CDR3 covers 14 residues. V was cut by 5 bases and J by 7 bases, with 15 bases left in between. The V gene's germline CDR1 is LNHDA and CDR2 SQIVND (reference sequence). This chain's CDR3 is CASSFRLVWNEQFF. For the CDR3, the DNA is TGTGCCAGTAGTTTTCGGCTGGTGTGGAATGAGCAGTTCTTC. Full variable domain (remainder filled in from reference TRBV19 and TRBJ2-1): DGGITQSPKYLFRKEGQNVTLSCEQNLNHDAMYWYRQDPGQGLRLIYYSQIVNDFQKGDIAEGYSVSREKKESFPLTVTSAQKNPTAFYLCASSFRLVWNEQFFGPGTRLTVL.